In its sample, the clone carrying this TCR beta chain was seen many times. Arm-PCR of CDR3 regions and iRepertoire HTBI primers were the basis on which TCR beta libraries were built. The authors' processing: Across samples, roughly 64 TRBV and roughly 13 TRBJ segments were found. One entry per CDR3 protein, called by TCRdb with MiXCR from the multiplex PCR reads. The V and J calls reflect TCRdb's pipeline rather than the authors' work. The table shows about 440,000 distinct CDR3 sequences, with approximately 15% occurring only once. The CDR3 contains 16 residues. V dropped 0 bases and J dropped 0; count of bases not matched to a gene: 5. Germline CDR1 and CDR2: SGHDN and FVKESK. The data were obtained in a study of regulatory T cells in long-lasting Graves disease. The time point: newly diagnosed GD, antithyroid drugs for less than 3 months. The TCR library used RNA extracted from PBMCs. EDTA tubes collected approximately 10 milliliters of peripheral blood.

This same sample was also taken into another study, of T cells in Graves' hyperthyroidism and ophthalmopathy. That investigation notes: The study used the HTBI primer set for a first-round RT-PCR of the TCR CDR3. Researchers report that a 13 V-J model separated ophthalmopathy from stable hyperthyroidism.

This specimen was peripheral blood mononuclear cells (PBMCs), taken at new diagnosis, from a patient treated with antithyroid drugs. This receptor was obtained from a woman aged 25 to 39 with Graves disease. V and J are TRBV14 and TRBJ2-7; 7 bases are a match to TRBD1. This CDR3 is CASSQDRDSVSYEQYF. The CDR3 DNA is TGTGCCAGCAGCCAAGATCGGGACAGTGTCTCCTACGAGCAGTACTTC.